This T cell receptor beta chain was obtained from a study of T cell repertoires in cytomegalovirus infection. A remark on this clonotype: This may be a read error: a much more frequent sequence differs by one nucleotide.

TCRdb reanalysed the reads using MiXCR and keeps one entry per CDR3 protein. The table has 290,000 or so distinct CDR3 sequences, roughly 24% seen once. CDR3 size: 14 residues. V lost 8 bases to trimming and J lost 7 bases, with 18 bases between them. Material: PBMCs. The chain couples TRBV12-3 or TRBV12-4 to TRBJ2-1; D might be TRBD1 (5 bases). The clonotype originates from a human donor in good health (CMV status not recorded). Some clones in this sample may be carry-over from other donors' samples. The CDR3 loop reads CASCPRAQANEQFF. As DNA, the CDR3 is TGTGCCAGCTGCCCCAGGGCCCAGGCGAATGAGCAGTTCTTC.